Below are 10 T cell receptor beta chains sequenced from a single sample in a study of T cell repertoires in ileal Crohn's disease. Clones were sequenced by immunoSEQ multiplex PCR, and TCRdb holds only the in-frame ones, with some missing. This sample has roughly 5,300 clones, with roughly 74% found just once. Time point of the sample: neoterminal ileum biopsy at postoperative endoscopy, about 6 months after surgery. Material for sequencing was ileal tissue. The receptor set was obtained from an adult with Crohn's disease.

The V call is TRBV25-1, the J call TRBJ2-6; tentative D call: TRBD1 (5 bases). Germline CDR1 and CDR2: MGHDK and SYGVNS. CDR3 length: 17 residues. V dropped 2 bases and J dropped 2 bases, with 13 bases sitting between them. The CDR3 reads CASSEMSGRAGANVLTF. The CDR3 coding sequence is TGTGCCAGCAGTGAAATGTCAGGCAGGGCTGGGGCCAACGTCCTGACTTTC.

The rearrangement links TRBV5-6 to TRBJ2-7; D gene ambiguous. In germline, CDR1 is SGHDT, CDR2 YYEEEE. V lost 0 bases, J lost 3 bases, and 4 bases lay in between. This CDR3 spans 12 amino acids. The CDR3 DNA is TGTGCCAGCAGCTTGGCCAACTACGAGCAGTACTTC. This sequence encodes CASSLANYEQYF.

This clone is large (0.1 to 1%) by share. The chain recombines TRBV10-1 with TRBJ1-5; D not resolved. Germline assignment: CDR1 WNHNN and CDR2 SYGVQD (reference sequence). V was clipped by 0 bases and J by 6 bases, with 6 bases between them. CDR3 length equals 13 residues. CDR3 loop: CASSESVVQPQHF. The DNA for the CDR3 is TGCGCCAGCAGTGAGTCAGTTGTTCAGCCCCAGCATTTT.

The chain combines TRBV6-1 with TRBJ2-1; 12 nucleotides match TRBD2. Unmatched junction bases numbered 8, after V lost 8 bases and J lost 6 bases. CDR3 size: 15 residues. Germline CDR1 reads MNHNS; CDR2 reads SASEGT. CDR3: CASGRLAGGTNEQFF. The CDR3, as DNA: TGTGCCAGCGGGCGTCTAGCGGGGGGGACCAATGAGCAGTTCTTC.

This clone is categorized as large. The J gene is TRBJ2-3, the V gene TRBV6-6; a weak D match, TRBD1 (6 bases). Between the trimmed V and J ends, which lost 8 bases and 9 bases, there was a span of 12 bases. The CDR3 loop spans 11 amino acids. The germline CDR1 and CDR2 sequences are MNHNY and SVGAGI (reference sequence). The CDR3 sequence: CASLGGITQYF. DNA for the CDR3: TGTGCCAGCTTAGGGGGAATCACGCAGTATTTT.

This chain connects TRBV19 to TRBJ1-1; TRBD1 matches at 7 bases. CDR3 length equals 18 residues. Germline-derived CDR1 and CDR2 are LNHDA and SQIVND (reference sequence). The V segment lost 5 bases and the J segment 0 bases; nucleotides outside the gene matches: 15. This CDR3 is CASSPPWTGENVNTEAFF. The CDR3 DNA sequence: TGTGCCAGTAGTCCACCGTGGACAGGAGAAAACGTGAACACTGAAGCTTTCTTT.

This clone was observed a few times. The chain uses TRBV30 and TRBJ1-5; possible D gene TRBD1, 5 bases. Germline V gives CDR1 GTSNPN, CDR2 SVGIG (reference sequence). V was clipped by 2 bases and J by 7 bases, with 15 bases between them. CDR3 length: 14 amino acids. The CDR3 spells CAWSHGQGGQPQHF. The CDR3 nucleotides are TGTGCCTGGAGTCATGGGCAGGGTGGCCAGCCCCAGCATTTT.

This clone was seen more than once but under ten times. This sequence joins TRBV7-3 and TRBJ2-7; TRBD1 matches 11 bases. The CDR3 is 15 amino acids. The ends lost 0 bases at V and 3 bases at J; junction bases unmatched: 1. From germline, CDR1 is SGHTA and CDR2 FQGTGA. The CDR3 DNA reads as TGTGCCAGCAGCTTAACGGGACAGGGGGACTACGAGCAGTACTTC. Encoded protein: CASSLTGQGDYEQYF.

This clone was detected once. The V gene is TRBV28, the J gene TRBJ1-4, with 8 bases fitting TRBD1. After removal of 2 bases from V and 5 bases from J, the junction contained 4 bases not matched to a gene. CDR1 is MDHEN, CDR2 SYDVKM, per germline. This CDR3 has 15 amino acids. The CDR3 DNA is TGTGCCAGCAGTTTACCACAGGGGGGAAATGAAAAACTGTTTTTT. This encodes CASSLPQGGNEKLFF.

CDR3 sequence reads: CASSYRGAGGYTF. The CDR3 nucleotides are TGTGCCAGCAGCTACAGGGGCGCAGGTGGCTACACCTTC. The V gene is TRBV5-6, the J gene TRBJ1-2, with 7 bases lining up with TRBD1. This CDR3 spans 13 amino acids. Trimming removed 3 bases from V and 7 bases from J; junction bases left unmatched: 6. CDR1 SGHDT and CDR2 YYEEEE come from the germline V gene.